This T cell receptor (beta chain) was sequenced in a study of response to subunit inactivated influenza vaccine. TCRdb itself ran the RT-PCR reads through MiXCR, one entry per CDR3 protein. The sample contains around 300,000 distinct CDR3 sequences, about 20% of which appear only once. This clonotype came up many times. Its antigen is still unknown. Overall study results and limits: Authors proposed each seasonal influenza vaccination draws in few new T cells.

The CDR3 length is 14 residues. V lost 5 bases and J 2 bases, leaving 12 bases between the germline ends. In germline, CDR1 is SGHAT, CDR2 FQNNGV. The source of this sequence is a man aged 50-75 years who received an inactivated influenza vaccine. The source was PBMCs from blood, collected less than 22 months after vaccination. The chain is built from TRBV11-2 and TRBJ1-2, with a tentative D call TRBD1 (5 bases). The CDR3 region has the DNA TGTGCCAGCAGCCCTAGGGGCCCGAACTATGGCTACACCTTC. Encoded protein: CASSPRGPNYGYTF.